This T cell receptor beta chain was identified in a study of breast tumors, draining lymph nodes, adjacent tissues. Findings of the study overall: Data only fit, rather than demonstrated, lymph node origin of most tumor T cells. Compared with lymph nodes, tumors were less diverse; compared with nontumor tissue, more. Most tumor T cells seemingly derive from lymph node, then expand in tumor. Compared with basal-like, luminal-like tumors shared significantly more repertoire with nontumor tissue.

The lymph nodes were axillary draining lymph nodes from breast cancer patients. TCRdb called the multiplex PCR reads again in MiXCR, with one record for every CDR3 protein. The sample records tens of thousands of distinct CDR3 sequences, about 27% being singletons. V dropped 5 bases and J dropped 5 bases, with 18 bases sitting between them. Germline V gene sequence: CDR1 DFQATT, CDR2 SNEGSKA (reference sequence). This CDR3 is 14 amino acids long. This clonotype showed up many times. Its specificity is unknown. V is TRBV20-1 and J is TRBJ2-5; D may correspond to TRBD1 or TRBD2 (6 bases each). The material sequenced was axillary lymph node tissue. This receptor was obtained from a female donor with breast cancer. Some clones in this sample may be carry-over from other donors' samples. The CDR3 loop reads CSAYIPGAEETQYF. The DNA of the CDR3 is TGCAGTGCTTACATCCCGGGGGCAGAGGAGACCCAGTACTTC.